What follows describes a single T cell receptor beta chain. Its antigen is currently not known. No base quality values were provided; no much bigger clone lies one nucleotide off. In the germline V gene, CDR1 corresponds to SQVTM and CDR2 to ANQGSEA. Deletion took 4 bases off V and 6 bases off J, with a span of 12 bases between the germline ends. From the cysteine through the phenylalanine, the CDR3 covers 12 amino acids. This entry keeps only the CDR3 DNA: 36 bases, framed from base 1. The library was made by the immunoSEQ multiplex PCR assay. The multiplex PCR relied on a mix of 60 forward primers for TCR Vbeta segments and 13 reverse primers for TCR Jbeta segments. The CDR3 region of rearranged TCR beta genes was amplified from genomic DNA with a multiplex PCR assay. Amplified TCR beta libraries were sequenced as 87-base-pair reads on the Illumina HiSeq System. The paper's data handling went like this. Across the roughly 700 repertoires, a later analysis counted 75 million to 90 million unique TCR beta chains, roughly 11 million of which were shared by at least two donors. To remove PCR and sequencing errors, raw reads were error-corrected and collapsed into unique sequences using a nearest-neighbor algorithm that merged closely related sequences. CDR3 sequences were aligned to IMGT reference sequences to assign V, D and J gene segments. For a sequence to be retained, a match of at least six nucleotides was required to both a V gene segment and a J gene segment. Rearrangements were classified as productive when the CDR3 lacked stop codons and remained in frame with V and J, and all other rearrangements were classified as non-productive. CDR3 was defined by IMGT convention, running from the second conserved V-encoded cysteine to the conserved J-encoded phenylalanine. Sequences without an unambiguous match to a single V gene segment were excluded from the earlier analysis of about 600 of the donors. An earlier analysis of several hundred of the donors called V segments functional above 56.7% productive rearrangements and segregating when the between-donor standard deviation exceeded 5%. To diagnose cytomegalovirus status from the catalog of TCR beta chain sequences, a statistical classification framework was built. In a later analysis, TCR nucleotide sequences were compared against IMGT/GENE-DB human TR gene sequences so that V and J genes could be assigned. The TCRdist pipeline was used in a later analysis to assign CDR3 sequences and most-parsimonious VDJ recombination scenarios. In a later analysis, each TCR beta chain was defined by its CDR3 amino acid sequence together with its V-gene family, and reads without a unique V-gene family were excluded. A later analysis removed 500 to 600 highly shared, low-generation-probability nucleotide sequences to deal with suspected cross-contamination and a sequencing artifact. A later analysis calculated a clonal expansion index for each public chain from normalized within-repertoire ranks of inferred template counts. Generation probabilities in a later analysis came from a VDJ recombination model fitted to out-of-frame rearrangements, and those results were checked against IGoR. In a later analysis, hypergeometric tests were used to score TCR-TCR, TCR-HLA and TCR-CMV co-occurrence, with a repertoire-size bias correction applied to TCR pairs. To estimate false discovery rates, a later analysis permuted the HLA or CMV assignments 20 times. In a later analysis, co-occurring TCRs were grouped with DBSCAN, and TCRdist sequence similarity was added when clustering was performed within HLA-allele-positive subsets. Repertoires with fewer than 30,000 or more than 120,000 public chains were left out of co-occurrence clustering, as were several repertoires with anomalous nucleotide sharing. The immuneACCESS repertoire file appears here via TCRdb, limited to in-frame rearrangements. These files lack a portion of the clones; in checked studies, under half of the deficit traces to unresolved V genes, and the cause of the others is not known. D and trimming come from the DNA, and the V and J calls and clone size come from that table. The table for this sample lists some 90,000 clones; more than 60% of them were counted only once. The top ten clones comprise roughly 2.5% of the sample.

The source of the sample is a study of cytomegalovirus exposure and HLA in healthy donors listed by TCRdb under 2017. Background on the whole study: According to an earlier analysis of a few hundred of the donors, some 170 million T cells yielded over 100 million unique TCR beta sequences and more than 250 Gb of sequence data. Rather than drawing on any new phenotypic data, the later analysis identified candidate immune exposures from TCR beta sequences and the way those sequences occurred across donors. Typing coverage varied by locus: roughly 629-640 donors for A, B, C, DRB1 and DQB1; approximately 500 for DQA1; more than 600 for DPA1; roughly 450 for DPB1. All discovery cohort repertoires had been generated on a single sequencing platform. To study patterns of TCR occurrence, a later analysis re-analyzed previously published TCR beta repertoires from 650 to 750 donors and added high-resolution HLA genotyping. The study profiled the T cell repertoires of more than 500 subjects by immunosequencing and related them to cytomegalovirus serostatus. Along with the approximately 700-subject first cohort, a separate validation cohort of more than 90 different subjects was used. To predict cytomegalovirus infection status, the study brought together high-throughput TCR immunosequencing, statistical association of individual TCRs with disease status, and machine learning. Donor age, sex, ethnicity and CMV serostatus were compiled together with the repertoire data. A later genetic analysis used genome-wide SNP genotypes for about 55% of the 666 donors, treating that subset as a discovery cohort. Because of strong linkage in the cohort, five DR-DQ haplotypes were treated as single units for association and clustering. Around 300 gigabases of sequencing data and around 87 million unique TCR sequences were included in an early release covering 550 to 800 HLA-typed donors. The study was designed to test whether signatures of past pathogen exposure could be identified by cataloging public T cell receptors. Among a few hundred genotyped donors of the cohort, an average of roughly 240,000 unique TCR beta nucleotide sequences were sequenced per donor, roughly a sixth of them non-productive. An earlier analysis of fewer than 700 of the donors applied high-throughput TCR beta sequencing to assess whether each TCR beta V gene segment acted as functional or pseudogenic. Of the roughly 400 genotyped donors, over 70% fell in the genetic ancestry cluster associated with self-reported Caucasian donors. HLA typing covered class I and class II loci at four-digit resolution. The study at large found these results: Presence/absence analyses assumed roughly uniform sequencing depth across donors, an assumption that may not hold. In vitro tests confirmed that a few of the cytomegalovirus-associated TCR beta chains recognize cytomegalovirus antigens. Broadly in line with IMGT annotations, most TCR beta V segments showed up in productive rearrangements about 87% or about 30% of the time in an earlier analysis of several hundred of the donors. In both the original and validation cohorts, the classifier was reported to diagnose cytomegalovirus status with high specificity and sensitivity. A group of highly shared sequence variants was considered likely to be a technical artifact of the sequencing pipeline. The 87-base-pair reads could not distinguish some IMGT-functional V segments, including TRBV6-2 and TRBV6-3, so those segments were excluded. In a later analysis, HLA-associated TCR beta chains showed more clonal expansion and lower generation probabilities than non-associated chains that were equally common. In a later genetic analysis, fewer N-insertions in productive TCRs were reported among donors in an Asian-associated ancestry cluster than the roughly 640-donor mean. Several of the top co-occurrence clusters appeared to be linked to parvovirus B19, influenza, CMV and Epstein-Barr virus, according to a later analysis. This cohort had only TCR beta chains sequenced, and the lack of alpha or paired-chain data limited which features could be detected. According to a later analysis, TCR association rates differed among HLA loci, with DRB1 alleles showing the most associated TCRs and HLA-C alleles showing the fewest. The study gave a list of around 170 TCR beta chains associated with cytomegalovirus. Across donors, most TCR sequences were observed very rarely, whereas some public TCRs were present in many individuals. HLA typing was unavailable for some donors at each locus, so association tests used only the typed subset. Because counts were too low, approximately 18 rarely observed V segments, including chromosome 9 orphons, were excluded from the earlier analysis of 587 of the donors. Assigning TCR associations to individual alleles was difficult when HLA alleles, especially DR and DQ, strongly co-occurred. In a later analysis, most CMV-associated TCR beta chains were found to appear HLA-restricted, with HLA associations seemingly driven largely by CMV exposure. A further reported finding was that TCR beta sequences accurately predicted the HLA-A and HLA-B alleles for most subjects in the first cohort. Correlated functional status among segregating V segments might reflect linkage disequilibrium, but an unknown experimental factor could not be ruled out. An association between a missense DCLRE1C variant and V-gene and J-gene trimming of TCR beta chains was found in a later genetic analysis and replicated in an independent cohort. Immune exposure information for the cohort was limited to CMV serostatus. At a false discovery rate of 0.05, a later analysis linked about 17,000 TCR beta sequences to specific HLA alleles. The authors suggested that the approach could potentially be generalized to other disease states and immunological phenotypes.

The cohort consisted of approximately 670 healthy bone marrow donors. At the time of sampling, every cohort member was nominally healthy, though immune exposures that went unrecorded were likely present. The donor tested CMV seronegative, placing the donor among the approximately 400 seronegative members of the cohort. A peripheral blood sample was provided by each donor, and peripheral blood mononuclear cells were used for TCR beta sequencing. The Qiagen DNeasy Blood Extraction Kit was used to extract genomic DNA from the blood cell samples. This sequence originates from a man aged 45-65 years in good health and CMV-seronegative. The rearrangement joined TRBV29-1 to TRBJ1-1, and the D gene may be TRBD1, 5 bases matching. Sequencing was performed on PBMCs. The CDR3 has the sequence CSVAGGTAEAFF. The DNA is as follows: TGCAGCGTTGCTGGCGGGACGGCTGAAGCTTTCTTT.